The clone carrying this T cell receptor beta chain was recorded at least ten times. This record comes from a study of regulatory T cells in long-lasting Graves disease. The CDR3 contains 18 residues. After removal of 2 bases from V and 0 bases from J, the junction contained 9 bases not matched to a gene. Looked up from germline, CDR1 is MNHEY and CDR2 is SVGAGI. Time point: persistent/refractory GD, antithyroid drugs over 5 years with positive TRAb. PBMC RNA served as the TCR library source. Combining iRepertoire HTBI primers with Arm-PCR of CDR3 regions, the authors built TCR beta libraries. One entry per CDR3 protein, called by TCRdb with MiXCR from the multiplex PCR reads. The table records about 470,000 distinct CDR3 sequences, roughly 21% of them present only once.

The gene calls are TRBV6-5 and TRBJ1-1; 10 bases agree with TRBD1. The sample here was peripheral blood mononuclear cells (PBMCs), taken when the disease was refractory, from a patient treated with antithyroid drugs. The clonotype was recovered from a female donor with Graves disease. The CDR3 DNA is TGTGCCAGCAGTTACCACGCGGGGGGACAGGGGATGAACACTGAAGCTTTCTTT. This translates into CASSYHAGGQGMNTEAFF.